The sample holds one count of the clone carrying this T cell receptor beta chain. This entry is derived from a study of T-cell reconstitution after alpha-beta-depleted transplantation in children. As it was prepared, the TCRbeta library received unique molecular identifiers. MiXCR, run by TCRdb on the PCR reads, gives a single entry per CDR3 protein. Of about 440,000 distinct CDR3 sequences in the sample, 43% are singletons; the top ten hold 27%. V lost 5 bases, J lost 2 bases, and 16 bases lay in between. CDR3 size: 16 residues. The chain employs TRBV12-3 or TRBV12-4 and TRBJ2-1; D remains ambiguous. The sample here was PBMCs, taken before TCRalphabeta/CD19-depleted stem cell transplant. This receptor was taken from a girl aged 2-10 years with aplastic anemia, due to receive a stem cell transplant. CDR3 DNA sequence: TGTGCCAGCAGTACGGCAGGTTTCTTCCCCTACAATGAGCAGTTCTTC. It codes for CASSTAGFFPYNEQFF.